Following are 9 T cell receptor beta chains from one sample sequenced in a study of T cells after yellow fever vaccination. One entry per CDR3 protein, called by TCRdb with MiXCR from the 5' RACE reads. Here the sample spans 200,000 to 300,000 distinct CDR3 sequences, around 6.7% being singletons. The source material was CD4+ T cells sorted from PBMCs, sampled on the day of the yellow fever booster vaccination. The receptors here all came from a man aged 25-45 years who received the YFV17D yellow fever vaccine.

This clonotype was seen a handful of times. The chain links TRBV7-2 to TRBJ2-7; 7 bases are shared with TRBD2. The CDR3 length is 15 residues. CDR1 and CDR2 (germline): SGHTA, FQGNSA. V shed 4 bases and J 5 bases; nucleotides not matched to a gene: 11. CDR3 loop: CASSSLGGSVHEQYF. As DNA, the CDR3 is TGTGCCAGCAGCTCTCTAGGCGGGAGCGTTCACGAGCAGTACTTC. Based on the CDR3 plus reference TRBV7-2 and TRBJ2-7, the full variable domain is GAGVSQSPSNKVTEKGKDVELRCDPISGHTALYWYRQSLGQGLEFLIYFQGNSAPDKSGLPSDRFSAERTGGSVSTLTIQRTQQEDSAVYLCASSSLGGSVHEQYFGPGTRLTVT.

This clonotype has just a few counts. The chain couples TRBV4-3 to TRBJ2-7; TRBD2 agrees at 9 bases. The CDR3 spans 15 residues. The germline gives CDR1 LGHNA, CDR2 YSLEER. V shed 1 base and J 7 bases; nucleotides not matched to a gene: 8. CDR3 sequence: CASSQASGLAREQYF. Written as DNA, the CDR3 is TGCGCCAGCAGCCAAGCATCTGGACTAGCGCGGGAGCAGTACTTC.

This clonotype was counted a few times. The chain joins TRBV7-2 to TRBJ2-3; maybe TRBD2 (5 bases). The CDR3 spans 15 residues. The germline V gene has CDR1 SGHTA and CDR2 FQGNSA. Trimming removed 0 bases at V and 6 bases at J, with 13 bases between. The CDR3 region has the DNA TGTGCCAGCAGCTTAGCGCCGGGAAGTGCCGATACGCAGTATTTT. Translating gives CASSLAPGSADTQYF.

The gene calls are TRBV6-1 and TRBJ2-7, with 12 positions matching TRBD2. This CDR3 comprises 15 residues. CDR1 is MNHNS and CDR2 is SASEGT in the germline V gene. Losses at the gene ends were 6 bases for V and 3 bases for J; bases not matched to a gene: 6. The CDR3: CASRNGLAGNYEQYF. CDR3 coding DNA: TGTGCCAGCAGAAACGGACTAGCGGGGAACTACGAGCAGTACTTC.

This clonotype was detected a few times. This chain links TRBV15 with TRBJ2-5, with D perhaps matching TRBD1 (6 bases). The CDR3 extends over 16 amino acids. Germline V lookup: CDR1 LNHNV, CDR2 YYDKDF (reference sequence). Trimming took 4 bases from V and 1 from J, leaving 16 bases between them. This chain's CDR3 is CATSTDRDIIQETQYF. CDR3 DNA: TGTGCCACCAGCACAGACCGGGACATAATCCAAGAGACCCAGTACTTC.

The CDR3 region is CASRQRLAGDRETQYF. CDR3 in DNA: TGTGCCAGCAGACAGAGACTAGCGGGAGACCGGGAGACCCAGTACTTC. The genes are TRBV4-2 and TRBJ2-5, with 12 bases identical to TRBD2. Per germline, CDR1 LGHNA and CDR2 YNFKEQ. After removal of 6 bases from V and 5 bases from J, the junction contained 10 bases not matched to a gene. CDR3 size: 16 residues.

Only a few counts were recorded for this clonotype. The CDR3 region is CASSSTGIYTEAFF. CDR3 coding DNA: TGTGCCAGCAGTTCTACAGGGATCTACACTGAAGCTTTCTTT. The chain combines TRBV6-5 with TRBJ1-1; TRBD1 might be the D (6 bases). Germline V lookup: CDR1 MNHEY, CDR2 SVGAGI. This CDR3 has 14 residues. The ends were cut back, 4 bases at V and 3 bases at J, with 12 bases in the middle.

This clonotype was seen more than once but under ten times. The CDR3 sequence: CASSLEGQGVNQPQHF. CDR3 nucleotide sequence: TGTGCCAGCAGCTTAGAGGGACAGGGGGTAAATCAGCCCCAGCATTTT. This chain links TRBV7-2 with TRBJ1-5, with 11 bases that match TRBD1. The V gene end was trimmed by 1 base and the J gene end by 4 bases; junction bases not matched to a gene: 3. CDR1 is SGHTA and CDR2 is FQGNSA in the germline V gene. This CDR3 is 16 amino acids long.

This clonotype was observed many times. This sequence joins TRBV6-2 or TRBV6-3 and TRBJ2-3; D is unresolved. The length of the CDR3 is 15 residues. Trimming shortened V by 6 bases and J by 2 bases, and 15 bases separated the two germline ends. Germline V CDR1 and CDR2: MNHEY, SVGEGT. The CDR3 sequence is CASRRLHDNTDTQYF. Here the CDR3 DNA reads TGTGCCAGCAGACGACTTCACGATAACACAGATACGCAGTATTTT.